A single TCR beta chain is shown here with its context. This record belongs to a study of tumor-infiltrating lymphocytes in primary liver carcinoma. Total RNA (around 500 ng) served as template for TCR beta cDNA synthesis primed by a constant-region primer. Employing slightly modified ARM-PCR, three nested multiplex PCR rounds were run, and these gave rise to the TCR beta libraries. A C-beta reverse primer and TRBV1-TRBV30 forward primers served in each of the first two PCR rounds, at 10 cycles apiece. TCRdb reprocessed the multiplex PCR reads with MiXCR, giving one entry per CDR3 protein. The profile shows 200,000 or so distinct CDR3 sequences, less than 70% of them singletons. Blood RNA came from unsorted whole blood; germline DNA was also extracted. Germline-derived CDR1 and CDR2 are MDHEN and SYDVKM. The V and J ends lost 3 bases and 5 bases respectively, with 16 bases between them. The CDR3 totals 15 residues.

The rearrangement joins TRBV28 to TRBJ2-5, with D hard to call. The sequenced material came from peripheral blood. This receptor was identified in a woman between 55 and 75 years old with primary liver carcinoma and hepatitis B virus infection. The CDR3 coding sequence is TGTGCCAGCAGTTTCTTGACGGAGAGTATGGAGACCCAGTACTTC. The encoded protein is CASSFLTESMETQYF.